This paragraph covers one T cell receptor beta chain sequence. Its ends do not fully match the called genes, so a read error is possible. Germline V gives CDR1 LGHNA, CDR2 YSLEER. The CDR3 sequence is 20 residues long. The source of the sample is a study of tumor-infiltrating lymphocytes in primary liver carcinoma. With around 500 ng total RNA as template and a constant-region primer, TCR beta cDNA was made. It was through three nested multiplex PCR rounds of slightly modified ARM-PCR that TCR beta libraries arose. The opening two PCR rounds, 10 cycles each, paired TRBV1-TRBV30 forward primers with a C-beta reverse primer. One entry per CDR3 protein, called by TCRdb with MiXCR from the multiplex PCR reads. There are about 20,000 distinct CDR3 sequences in the sample; 65% to 85% occur only once, and 30% to 45% lies in the top ten. Bulk tissue was left unsorted, and RNA and DNA were co-extracted from about 20-30 mg of it. The sampling covered five separate regions of each tumor. All tumor samples contained more than 75% viable tumor cells.

Specimen: liver tumor tissue from sampling region 4. Regarding subset: tumor region T4, right-lateral pole. The chain employs TRBV4-3 and TRBJ1-2; D is perhaps TRBD1 (5 bases). This receptor was taken from a woman in her thirties with primary liver carcinoma and hepatitis B virus infection. CDR3 coding DNA: TGCACCAGCAGCCAAGGCGAAGGAAGGGGCAGGACCGCTACTAGCTATTGCTACACCTTC. Encoded protein: CTSSQGEGRGRTATSYCYTF.